A selection of T cell receptor beta chains follows, all from one sample in a study of cytomegalovirus exposure and HLA in healthy donors. The data were produced by immunoSEQ multiplex PCR, yet TCRdb's version contains in-frame clones alone and is incomplete. The sample has over 95,000 clones, over 60% seen once. The sample was PBMCs. The receptors come from a man between 35 and 55 years old in good health and CMV-seropositive. CDR3s include the opening cysteine and the closing phenylalanine or tryptophan. D genes are given only for firm matches. Size tells how often a clone was seen (once, few, many) or the class of an expanded clone, and some rows leave it out.

>NA|TRBJ1-5|NA|TRBV7-9
CASSLEYNKPQHF
TGTGCCAGCAGCTTAGAATACAATAAGCCCCAGCATTTT
>TRBD1|TRBJ1-1|NA|TRBV7-2
CASSPGRGHTEAFF
TGTGCCAGCAGCCCCGGGAGGGGGCACACTGAAGCTTTCTTT
>TRBD1|TRBJ2-7|NA|TRBV27
CASSLSLGQSYEQYF
TGTGCCAGCAGTTTATCTTTGGGACAGAGCTACGAGCAGTACTTC
>TRBD2|TRBJ2-5|NA|TRBV7-3
CASSSGTSGGAETQYF
TGTGCCAGCAGCTCCGGGACTAGCGGGGGGGCGGAGACCCAGTACTTC
>TRBD1|TRBJ1-2|NA|TRBV5-1
CASSIVAGQNIYGYTF
TGCGCCAGCAGCATCGTGGCGGGACAGAATATCTATGGCTACACCTTC
>NA|TRBJ2-5|NA|TRBV9
CASTDGVQETQYF
TGTGCCAGCACCGACGGGGTACAAGAGACCCAGTACTTC
>TRBD1|TRBJ2-7|NA|TRBV18
CASSRQGEYEQYF
TGTGCCAGCTCACGACAGGGGGAGTACGAGCAGTACTTC
>TRBD2|TRBJ2-7|few|TRBV18
CASSPPERGREEQYF
TGTGCCAGCTCACCACCAGAGCGGGGCCGCGAAGAGCAGTACTTC
>NA|TRBJ2-2|NA|TRBV18
CASSTSVRATGELFF
TGTGCCAGCTCAACCTCGGTCAGGGCCACCGGGGAGCTGTTTTTT
>TRBD2|TRBJ2-7|NA|TRBV28
CASSTSFGLAGGPREQYF
TGTGCCAGCAGTACATCCTTCGGACTAGCGGGGGGGCCACGCGAGCAGTACTTC
>TRBD2|TRBJ2-1|NA|TRBV2
CASSSSGGSSYNEQFF
TGTGCCAGCAGTTCTAGCGGGGGGAGCTCCTACAATGAGCAGTTCTTC
>TRBD1|TRBJ2-1|NA|TRBV7-3
CASSSDRGNEQFF
TGTGCCAGCAGCTCAGACAGGGGCAATGAGCAGTTCTTC
>NA|TRBJ1-2|once|TRBV7-2
CASSRDSGYGYTF
TGTGCCAGCAGCCGAGATTCGGGGTATGGCTACACCTTC
>TRBD2|TRBJ2-7|NA|TRBV7-2
CASSLDGTSGGRSEQYF
TGTGCCAGCAGCCTTGATGGGACTAGCGGGGGGCGTAGCGAGCAGTACTTC
>NA|TRBJ1-4|NA|TRBV7-9
CASSLKAGSSNEKLFF
TGTGCCAGCAGCTTAAAGGCCGGGAGTTCTAATGAAAAACTGTTTTTT
>NA|TRBJ2-7|NA|TRBV5-5
CASSLDGRGEGKNEQYF
TGTGCCAGCAGCTTGGACGGCAGGGGAGAGGGGAAGAACGAGCAGTACTTC
>NA|TRBJ2-5|NA|TRBV7-3
CASSLIGEGRAKETQYF
TGTGCCAGCAGCTTAATCGGGGAAGGACGGGCCAAAGAGACCCAGTACTTC
>NA|TRBJ2-7|NA|TRBV5-6
CASSSPQPLSYEQYF
TGTGCCAGCAGCTCCCCACAGCCGCTCTCCTACGAGCAGTACTTC
>TRBD1|TRBJ1-1|few|TRBV11-2
CASSLMSQGANTEAFF
TGTGCCAGCAGCTTAATGTCTCAGGGGGCGAACACTGAAGCTTTCTTT
>NA|TRBJ1-2|NA|TRBV30
CAWSVGVGGYTF
TGTGCCTGGAGTGTAGGGGTAGGTGGCTACACCTTC
>TRBD1|TRBJ2-2|NA|TRBV4-3
CASSQSQGAINTGELFF
TGCGCCAGCAGCCAGAGTCAGGGGGCAATTAACACCGGGGAGCTGTTTTTT
>NA|TRBJ2-7|NA|TRBV18
CASSKDRRYEQYF
TGTGCCAGCTCAAAGGACAGACGATACGAGCAGTACTTC
>NA|TRBJ2-3|NA|TRBV27
CASSFWGSSTDTQYF
TGTGCCAGCAGTTTCTGGGGCTCTAGCACAGATACGCAGTATTTT
>NA|TRBJ2-7|NA|TRBV7-2
CASSLVGRDYEQYF
TGTGCCAGCAGCTTGGTCGGGAGAGACTACGAGCAGTACTTC
>NA|TRBJ2-6|few|TRBV7-6
CASSLEGGSSGANVLTF
TGTGCCAGCAGCTTAGAAGGGGGTTCCTCTGGGGCCAACGTCCTGACTTTC
>NA|TRBJ2-4|NA|TRBV5-1
CASSTSGTLGKNIQYF
TGCGCCAGCAGCACATCCGGGACTCTAGGCAAAAACATTCAGTACTTC
>NA|TRBJ1-6|NA|TRBV7-3
CASSTGSNSPLHF
TGTGCCAGTAGCACAGGGAGCAATTCACCCCTCCACTTT